This TCR beta chain appears in the sequencing data of a study of siplizumab effects on memory and regulatory T cells. V lost 4 bases and J lost 5; bases outside the gene matches: 8. CDR3 length: 16 amino acids. Germline loops: CDR1 SGHRS, CDR2 YFSETQ. Study findings and constraints: The apparent diversity of naive T cells exceeded that of memory cells, and naive T cells seemed to make a major contribution to the alloresponse. Confirmation that proliferating Tregs from siplizumab cultures had suppressive function was not obtained. Unstimulated subsets contained matches for only a minor fraction of alloreactive clones.

Here immunoSEQ multiplex PCR was the method, and the copy in TCRdb shows in-frame clones only, minus some. This table holds 85,000 to 130,000 clones, around 94% found once. Details on this clone: Its specificity is unknown.

The genes are TRBV5-1 and TRBJ2-3; 12 bases align to TRBD2. Sequencing was performed on Tregs sorted from blood. The TCR sequence derives from a human donor in good health. The CDR3 spells CASSPYPGLAGDTQYF. CDR3 sequence (DNA): TGCGCCAGCAGCCCGTATCCGGGACTAGCGGGAGATACGCAGTATTTT.